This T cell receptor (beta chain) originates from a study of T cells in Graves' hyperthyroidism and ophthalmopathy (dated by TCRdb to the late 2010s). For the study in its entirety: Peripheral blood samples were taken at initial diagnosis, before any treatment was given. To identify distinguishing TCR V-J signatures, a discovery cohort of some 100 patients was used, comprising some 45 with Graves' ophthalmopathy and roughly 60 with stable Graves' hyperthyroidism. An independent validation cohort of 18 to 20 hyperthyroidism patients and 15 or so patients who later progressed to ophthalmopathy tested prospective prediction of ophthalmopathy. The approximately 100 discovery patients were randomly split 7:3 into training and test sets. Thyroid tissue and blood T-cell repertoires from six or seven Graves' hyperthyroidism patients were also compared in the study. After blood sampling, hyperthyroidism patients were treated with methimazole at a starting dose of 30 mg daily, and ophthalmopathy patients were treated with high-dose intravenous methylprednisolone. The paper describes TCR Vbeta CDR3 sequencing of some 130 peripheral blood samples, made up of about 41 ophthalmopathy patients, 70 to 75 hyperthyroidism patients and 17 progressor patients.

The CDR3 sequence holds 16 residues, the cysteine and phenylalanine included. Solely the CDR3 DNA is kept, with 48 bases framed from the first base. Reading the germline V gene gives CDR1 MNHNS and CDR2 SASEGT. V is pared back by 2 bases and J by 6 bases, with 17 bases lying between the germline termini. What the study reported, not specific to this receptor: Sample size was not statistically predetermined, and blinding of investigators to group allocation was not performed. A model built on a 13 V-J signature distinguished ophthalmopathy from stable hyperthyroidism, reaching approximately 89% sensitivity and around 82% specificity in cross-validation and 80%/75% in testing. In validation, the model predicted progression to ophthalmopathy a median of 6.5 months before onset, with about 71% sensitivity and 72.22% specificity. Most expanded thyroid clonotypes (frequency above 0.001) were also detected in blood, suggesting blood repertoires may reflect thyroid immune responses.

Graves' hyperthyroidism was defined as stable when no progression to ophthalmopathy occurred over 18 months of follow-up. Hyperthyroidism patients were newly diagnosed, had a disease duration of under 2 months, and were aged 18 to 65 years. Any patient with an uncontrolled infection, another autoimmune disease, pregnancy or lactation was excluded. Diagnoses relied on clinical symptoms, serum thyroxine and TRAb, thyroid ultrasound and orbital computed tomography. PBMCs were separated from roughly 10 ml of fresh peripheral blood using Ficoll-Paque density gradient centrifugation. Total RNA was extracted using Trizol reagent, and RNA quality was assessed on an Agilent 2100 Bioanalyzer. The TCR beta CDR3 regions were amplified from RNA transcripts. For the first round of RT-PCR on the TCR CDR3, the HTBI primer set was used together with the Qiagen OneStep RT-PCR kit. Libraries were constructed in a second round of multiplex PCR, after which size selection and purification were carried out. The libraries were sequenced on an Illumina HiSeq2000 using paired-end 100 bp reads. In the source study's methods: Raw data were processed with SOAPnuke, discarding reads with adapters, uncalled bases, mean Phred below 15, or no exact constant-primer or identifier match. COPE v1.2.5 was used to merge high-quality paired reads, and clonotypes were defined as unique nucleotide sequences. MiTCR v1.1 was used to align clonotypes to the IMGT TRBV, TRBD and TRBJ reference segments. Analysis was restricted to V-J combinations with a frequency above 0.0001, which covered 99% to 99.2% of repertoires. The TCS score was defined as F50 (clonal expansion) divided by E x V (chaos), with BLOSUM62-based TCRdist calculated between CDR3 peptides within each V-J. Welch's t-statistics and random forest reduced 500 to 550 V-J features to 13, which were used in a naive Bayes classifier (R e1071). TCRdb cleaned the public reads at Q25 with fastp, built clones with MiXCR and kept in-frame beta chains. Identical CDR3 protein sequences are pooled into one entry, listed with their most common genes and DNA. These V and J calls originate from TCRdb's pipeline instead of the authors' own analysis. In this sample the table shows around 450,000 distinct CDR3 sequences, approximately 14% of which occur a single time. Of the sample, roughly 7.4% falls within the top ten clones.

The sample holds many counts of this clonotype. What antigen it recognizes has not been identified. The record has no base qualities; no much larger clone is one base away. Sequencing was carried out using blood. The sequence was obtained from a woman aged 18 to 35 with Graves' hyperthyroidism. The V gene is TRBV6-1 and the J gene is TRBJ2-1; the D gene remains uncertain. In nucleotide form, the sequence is TGTGCCAGCAGTGAAAGGGTTAGACGCGGCCGCAATGAGCAGTTCTTC. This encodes CASSERVRRGRNEQFF.